This passage covers 11 T cell receptor beta chains from one sample sequenced in a study of patients and donors after allogeneic stem cell transplantation. TCRdb fed the RT-PCR reads into MiXCR, producing one record per CDR3 protein. This table holds 900,000 to 1,000,000 distinct CDR3 sequences, over 15% found once. The sequencing input was blood, either unsorted or a sorted T cell fraction (not recorded which). Receptors originate from a human donor who was either an allogeneic HSCT recipient or a stem cell or donor lymphocyte infusion donor (not recorded which). It is not recorded whose cells these are; they may come from a transplant donor.

This clonotype has only a few counts. For the CDR3, the DNA is TGTGCCAGCAGCCAGACTAGCGGGAGCGACAATGAGCAGTTCTTC. The encoded protein is CASSQTSGSDNEQFF. The chain joins TRBV14 to TRBJ2-1, with 12 bases lining up with TRBD2. CDR1 is SGHDN, CDR2 FVKESK, per germline. This CDR3 contains 15 residues. Trimming removed 3 bases from V and 5 bases from J; junction bases left unmatched: 2. The full variable domain, in which reference TRBV14 and TRBJ2-1 provide the parts outside the CDR3, is EAGVTQFPSHSVIEKGQTVTLRCDPISGHDNLYWYRRVMGKEIKFLLHFVKESKQDESGMPNNRFLAERTGGTYSTLKVQPAELEDSGVYFCASSQTSGSDNEQFFGPGTRLTVL.

This clonotype has only a few counts. The DNA of the CDR3 is TGTGCCAGCTCCAGGGGGGAAAAGAACACTGAAGCTTTCTTT. This translates into CASSRGEKNTEAFF. This chain links TRBV18 with TRBJ1-1, with TRBD1 identical over 7 bases. CDR1 KGHSH and CDR2 LQKENI come from the germline V gene. CDR3 length: 14 amino acids. The junction had 5 bases not matched to a gene; V was cut back by 6 bases and J by 1 base. The full variable domain, its missing parts supplied by reference TRBV18 and TRBJ1-1, is NAGVMQNPRHLVRRRGQEARLRCSPMKGHSHVYWYRQLPEEGLKFMVYLQKENIIDESGMPKERFSAEFPKEGPSILRIQQVVRGDSAAYFCASSRGEKNTEAFFGQGTRLTVV.

The chain is built from TRBV7-6 and TRBJ2-1; 12 nucleotides align to TRBD2. Germline V gives CDR1 SGHVS, CDR2 FNYEAQ. The trim removed 0 bases at V and 8 bases at J, leaving 5 bases unmatched. The CDR3 length is 16 residues. The CDR3 is CASSLASLAGGYEQFF. In DNA form, the CDR3 reads TGTGCCAGCAGCTTAGCCTCCCTAGCGGGGGGGTATGAGCAGTTCTTC.

Many counts were recorded for this clonotype. The chain combines TRBV20-1 with TRBJ2-1; 9 positions agree with TRBD2. This CDR3 is 17 amino acids long. V was pared by 0 bases and J by 6 bases, with 12 bases of the junction left unmatched. Germline lookup yields CDR1 DFQATT and CDR2 SNEGSKA (reference sequence). CDR3 sequence: CSARDPARAGGINEQFF. DNA for the CDR3: TGCAGTGCTAGAGATCCAGCTAGAGCGGGAGGTATCAATGAGCAGTTCTTC.

This rearrangement joins TRBV20-1 to TRBJ2-5, with D tentatively TRBD2 (5 bases). Trimming shortened V by 3 bases and J by 4 bases, and 18 bases separated the two germline ends. The CDR3 sequence is 15 residues long. Germline values: CDR1 DFQATT, CDR2 SNEGSKA (reference sequence). The CDR3 DNA sequence: TGCAGTGCTAGGCCGGACTTTAGGGTCGGAGAGACCCAGTACTTC. It codes for CSARPDFRVGETQYF.

The chain is built from TRBV12-3 or TRBV12-4 and TRBJ1-5; TRBD1 might be the D (5 bases). This CDR3 spans 18 amino acids. V was clipped by 0 bases and J by 0 bases, with 15 bases between them. CDR3 protein: CASSLAPDVGASNQPQHF. In DNA form, the CDR3 reads TGTGCCAGCAGTTTAGCACCAGACGTAGGGGCTAGCAATCAGCCCCAGCATTTT.

The chain joins TRBV12-3 or TRBV12-4 to TRBJ2-6; maybe TRBD2 (6 bases). V gave up 2 bases and J gave up 2 bases, with 7 bases separating them. This CDR3 is built from 15 residues. The CDR3: CASSLPGAGANVLTF. DNA of the CDR3: TGTGCCAGCAGTTTACCGGGGGCTGGGGCCAACGTCCTGACTTTC.

This clonotype has only a few counts. The chain carries TRBV20-1 and TRBJ1-2; D gene ambiguous. Trimming cost V 6 bases and J 0 bases, with 14 bases left between them. CDR1 and CDR2 (germline): DFQATT, SNEGSKA (reference sequence). The CDR3 runs 14 residues. CDR3 region: CSALKAGSNYGYTF. In nucleotides, the CDR3 is TGCAGTGCCCTAAAAGCGGGGTCTAACTATGGCTACACCTTC.

This rearrangement joins TRBV12-3 or TRBV12-4 to TRBJ2-5; D is unresolved. Trimming pared 3 bases from V and 2 bases from J, leaving 7 bases between. The CDR3 extends over 13 amino acids. The CDR3 sequence: CASSFVRQETQYF. CDR3 nucleotide sequence: TGTGCCAGCAGTTTTGTCAGACAAGAGACCCAGTACTTC.

This chain joins TRBV10-3 and TRBJ1-1, with a tentative D call TRBD1 (6 bases). CDR3 length: 12 amino acids. Germline-derived CDR1 and CDR2 are ENHRY and SYGVKD. V lost 10 bases and J lost 5, with 14 bases in between. Here the CDR3 DNA reads TGTGCCACCTGGAGGGGGGCGACTGAAGCTTTCTTT. Translated: CATWRGATEAFF.

The chain is built from TRBV20-1 and TRBJ1-5; D not certain. The V and J ends lost 1 base and 9 bases respectively, with 13 bases between them. The CDR3 length is 13 residues. The germline V gene encodes CDR1 DFQATT and CDR2 SNEGSKA (reference sequence). The CDR3 DNA follows: TGCAGTGCTAGAGTCGGATCCCCGGCGCCCCAGCATTTT. Protein product: CSARVGSPAPQHF.